This T cell receptor (beta chain) was sequenced during a study of cytotoxic CD8 clonotypes in ibrutinib-treated CLL. The study, taken as a whole, reports: On treatment, the uncommon public clonotypes contracted or remained stable.

The CDR3 covers 14 residues. Germline values: CDR1 MNHEY, CDR2 SMNVEV (reference sequence). Trimming cost V 2 bases and J 0 bases, with 8 bases left between them. Notes on this clone: The antigen remains unidentified.

A 1 in 200,000 to 1 in 1 million T cell depth was the sequencing target. Produced via immunoSEQ multiplex PCR; TCRdb's table is partial and in-frame only. The repertoire holds some 130,000 clones, with 85% to 95% as singletons. This rearrangement joins TRBV27 to TRBJ2-7; D is possibly TRBD2 (6 bases). The source of this sequence is a human donor with chronic lymphocytic leukemia. Sample: PBMCs, taken after 12 months of ibrutinib treatment. The CDR3 coding sequence is TGTGCCAGCAGTTTAGCGGGACCCTCCTACGAGCAGTACTTC. It yields the protein CASSLAGPSYEQYF.